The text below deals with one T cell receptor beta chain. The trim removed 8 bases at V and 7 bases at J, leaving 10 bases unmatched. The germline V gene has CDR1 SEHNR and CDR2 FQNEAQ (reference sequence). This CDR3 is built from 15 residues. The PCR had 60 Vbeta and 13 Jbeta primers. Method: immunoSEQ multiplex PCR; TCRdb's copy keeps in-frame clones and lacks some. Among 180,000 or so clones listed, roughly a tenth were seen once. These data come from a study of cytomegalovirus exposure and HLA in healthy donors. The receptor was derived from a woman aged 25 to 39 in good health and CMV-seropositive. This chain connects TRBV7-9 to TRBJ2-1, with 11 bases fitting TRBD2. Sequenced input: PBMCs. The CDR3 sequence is CASALGLAGGNEQFF. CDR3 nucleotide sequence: TGTGCCAGCGCCCTCGGGCTAGCGGGAGGAAATGAGCAGTTCTTC.